The 31 T cell receptor beta chains below all came from one sample that was sequenced in a study of T cell repertoires in cytomegalovirus infection. TCRdb used MiXCR to reprocess the reads, holding one entry per CDR3 protein. The repertoire consists of almost 500,000 distinct CDR3 sequences, with around 10% occurring once and the leading ten covering roughly a tenth. Sequenced input: PBMCs. These receptors were obtained from a human donor in good health (CMV status not recorded). Some clones in this sample may be carry-over from other donors' samples.

The sample holds many counts of this clonotype. The DNA for the CDR3 is TGTGCCAGCAGCTTCGGAAGTACAGGGGGTTTGGGAGAGACCCAGTACTTC. It specifies CASSFGSTGGLGETQYF. The J gene is TRBJ2-5, the V gene TRBV11-2; 8 positions agree with TRBD1. CDR1 and CDR2 (germline): SGHAT, FQNNGV. This CDR3 has 17 amino acids. The V segment lost 3 bases and the J segment 4 bases; nucleotides outside the gene matches: 13.

This clonotype was found many times. The rearrangement links TRBV7-3 to TRBJ2-1; no clear D gene. The germline gives CDR1 SGHTA, CDR2 FQGTGA. V lost 3 bases to trimming and J lost 10 bases, with 13 bases between them. The CDR3 runs 13 residues. Here the CDR3 reads CASSFLTQEEQFF. The DNA for the CDR3 is TGTGCCAGCAGCTTCTTAACCCAAGAGGAGCAGTTCTTC.

The CDR3 loop is CASSRVTGRMNEQFF. Written as DNA, the CDR3 is TGTGCCAGCAGTCGCGTAACAGGGAGAATGAATGAGCAGTTCTTC. This chain joins TRBV28 and TRBJ2-1, with a possible D match to TRBD1 (6 bases). The V end was cut by 5 bases, the J end by 7 bases, with 18 bases between. Germline assignment: CDR1 MDHEN and CDR2 SYDVKM. CDR3 length equals 15 residues.

This clonotype appeared a few times. V and J are TRBV20-1 and TRBJ1-1; D is unresolved. Trimming shortened V by 6 bases and J by 3 bases, and 14 bases separated the two germline ends. This CDR3 has 13 residues. Germline V gene sequence: CDR1 DFQATT, CDR2 SNEGSKA (reference sequence). CDR3 DNA: TGCAGTGCCCCGAGAGGATCGGACACTGAAGCTTTCTTT. It yields the protein CSAPRGSDTEAFF.

This clonotype was counted ten times or more. For the CDR3, the DNA is TGTGCCAGCAGCGAGAGACTAGCGGGTTACACAGATACGCAGTATTTT. Its translation: CASSERLAGYTDTQYF. The chain has TRBV7-9 and TRBJ2-3; 10 bases agree with TRBD2. The CDR3 runs 16 residues. CDR1 SEHNR and CDR2 FQNEAQ come from the germline V gene (reference sequence). Losses at the gene ends were 5 bases for V and 2 bases for J; bases not matched to a gene: 7.

This clonotype turned up a few times. CDR3 region: CSATRTGNSPLHF. In DNA form, the CDR3 reads TGCAGTGCTACAAGGACAGGGAATTCACCCCTCCACTTT. The V call is TRBV20-1, the J call TRBJ1-6, with TRBD1 matching 8 bases. The CDR3 has 13 amino acids. After removal of 4 bases from V and 7 bases from J, the junction contained 3 bases not matched to a gene. Germline CDR1 is DFQATT and CDR2 is SNEGSKA (reference sequence).

This clonotype was detected ten times or more. The chain uses TRBV12-3 or TRBV12-4 and TRBJ2-1; 13 bases are shared with TRBD2. CDR3 length equals 16 residues. The J segment lost 4 bases and the V segment lost 5 bases, leaving 5 bases of the junction unmatched. DNA for the CDR3: TGTGCCAGCAGTCTCTCGACTAGCGGGAGGTACAATGAGCAGTTCTTC. It codes for CASSLSTSGRYNEQFF.

This clonotype was picked up many times. V usage is TRBV7-2 and J usage is TRBJ1-1, with D unresolved. The germline CDR1 and CDR2 sequences are SGHTA and FQGNSA. The CDR3 is 15 amino acids. Between the trimmed V and J ends, which lost 2 bases and 4 bases, there was a span of 14 bases. CDR3 sequence: CASSLRGGLGTEAFF. CDR3 in DNA: TGTGCCAGCAGCTTACGAGGCGGGCTTGGCACTGAAGCTTTCTTT.

In its sample, this clonotype was seen many times. V is TRBV6-6 and J is TRBJ1-1; D unresolved. The CDR3 is 11 residues long. Germline-derived CDR1 and CDR2 are MNHNY and SVGAGI (reference sequence). V was clipped by 3 bases and J by 8 bases, with 7 bases between them. CDR3 sequence (DNA): TGTGCCAGCAGTTATAATGTAGAAGCTTTCTTT. It translates to CASSYNVEAFF.

This clonotype was detected many times. The chain employs TRBV28 and TRBJ2-7, with 11 bases aligning to TRBD2. Germline V gene lookup returns CDR1 MDHEN and CDR2 SYDVKM. After removal of 3 bases from V and 3 bases from J, the junction contained 4 bases not matched to a gene. CDR3 size: 15 residues. CDR3 coding DNA: TGTGCCAGCAGTTTCCTAGCGGGAGGTTTCTACGAGCAGTACTTC. Its translation is CASSFLAGGFYEQYF.

This clonotype was found many times. This rearrangement joins TRBV6-1 to TRBJ1-6, with D unresolved. The CDR3 is made up of 15 amino acids. Germline V gives CDR1 MNHNS, CDR2 SASEGT. V was cut by 2 bases and J by 7 bases, with 12 bases left in between. CDR3 protein: CASSEWGSGNSPLHF. CDR3 bases: TGTGCCAGCAGTGAATGGGGATCAGGCAATTCACCCCTCCACTTT.

This clonotype showed up many times. The chain couples TRBV18 to TRBJ2-7; no clear D gene. The V end was cut by 0 bases, the J end by 3 bases, with 6 bases between. The CDR3 contains 13 residues. Germline CDR1 and CDR2: KGHSH and LQKENI. CDR3 in DNA: TGTGCCAGCTCACCACCAGGGAACTACGAGCAGTACTTC. It is translated as CASSPPGNYEQYF.

This clonotype was recorded at least ten times. The genes are TRBV7-2 and TRBJ2-1; D is possibly TRBD2 (6 bases). Between the trimmed V and J ends, which lost 1 base and 6 bases, there was a span of 28 bases. CDR1 is SGHTA, CDR2 FQGNSA, per germline. This CDR3 has 20 amino acids. DNA of the CDR3: TGTGCCAGCAGCTTAGGAAGACTCGGTACTAGCTCTCCAAACGGCAATGAGCAGTTCTTC. It translates to CASSLGRLGTSSPNGNEQFF.

The table lists this clonotype with many counts. This chain's CDR3 is CASSSGRNTEAFF. The DNA of the CDR3 is TGTGCCAGCAGCTCGGGGAGGAACACTGAAGCTTTCTTT. This chain joins TRBV7-6 and TRBJ1-1; D not resolved. The germline V and J ends were trimmed by 4 bases and 1 base, with 7 bases remaining between them. Germline assignment: CDR1 SGHVS and CDR2 FNYEAQ. The CDR3 has 13 amino acids.

Comment on this clonotype: A read error is possible here, since a much larger clone lies one base away. This rearrangement joins TRBV5-4 to TRBJ2-2, with 10 positions matching TRBD2. Germline V gene data show CDR1 as SGHNT and CDR2 as YYREEE (reference sequence). This CDR3 has 16 amino acids. CDR3 bases: TGTGTCAGCAGCTCAACTAGCGGGGTAAACACCGGGGAGCTGTTTTTT. Amino acid sequence: CVSSSTSGVNTGELFF.

This clonotype has a handful of counts. The V and J genes are TRBV15 and TRBJ1-5; tentative D call: TRBD1 (5 bases). This CDR3 comprises 16 residues. From germline, CDR1 is LNHNV and CDR2 YYDKDF (reference sequence). V lost 1 base, J lost 1 base, and 11 bases lay in between. CDR3 sequence reads: CATSRGTSRSNQPQHF. The CDR3 bases are TGTGCCACCAGCAGAGGGACAAGCCGGAGCAATCAGCCCCAGCATTTT.

The table lists this clonotype with a few counts. This may be a read error: a much more frequent sequence differs by one nucleotide. V and J are TRBV7-6 and TRBJ2-2, with D perhaps TRBD2 (5 bases). V was clipped by 3 bases and J by 1 base, with 6 bases between them. CDR3 length: 14 residues. CDR1 is SGHVS and CDR2 is FNYEAQ in the germline V gene. The CDR3 DNA reads as TGTGCCAGCAGCTTCGGGGAGAACACCGGGGAGCTGTTTTTT. Its translation is CASSFGENTGELFF.

The chain joins TRBV27 to TRBJ2-7; TRBD2 might be the D (6 bases). With 3 bases removed from V and 2 bases from J, the gap between germline ends came to 11 bases. This CDR3 contains 14 residues. Germline CDR1 MNHEY, CDR2 SMNVEV (reference sequence). The CDR3 reads CASSFGRGAYEQYF. In DNA, the CDR3 is TGTGCCAGCAGTTTTGGGCGGGGCGCCTACGAGCAGTACTTC.

This clonotype was counted many times. The chain links TRBV12-3 or TRBV12-4 to TRBJ2-7; 7 nucleotides align to TRBD2. Unmatched junction bases numbered 2, after V lost 3 bases and J lost 6 bases. There are 12 residues in the CDR3. The CDR3: CASSLAGVEQYF. CDR3 DNA sequence: TGTGCCAGCAGTTTGGCGGGGGTCGAGCAGTACTTC.

At least ten counts were recorded for this clonotype. The chain uses TRBV3-1 and TRBJ1-5; no definite D call. V lost 3 bases, J lost 10 bases, and 13 bases lay in between. Germline V gene sequence: CDR1 LGHDT, CDR2 YNNKEL (reference sequence). The CDR3 totals 13 residues. The chain's CDR3 is CASSHSPTIPQHF. CDR3 bases: TGTGCCAGCAGCCATTCACCCACGATCCCCCAGCATTTT.

This clonotype was seen at least ten times. The rearrangement uses TRBV6-2 or TRBV6-3 and TRBJ1-6; 10 bases are a match to TRBD1. V was clipped by 6 bases and J by 10 bases; unmatched bases: 12. CDR3 length: 16 residues. Germline-derived CDR1 and CDR2 are MNHEY and SVGEGT. CDR3: CASRPGQGTTRSPLHF. The CDR3 region has the DNA TGTGCCAGCAGACCGGGACAGGGGACGACGCGGTCACCCCTCCACTTT.

This clonotype was observed many times. The rearrangement uses TRBV5-1 and TRBJ2-3, with TRBD1 as a possible D gene (6 bases). V shed 2 bases and J shed 4 bases, with 14 bases lying between them. The CDR3 has 15 residues. Germline V gene sequence: CDR1 SGHRS, CDR2 YFSETQ. The CDR3 here is CASSFRGGSPDTQYF. In DNA form, the CDR3 reads TGCGCCAGCAGCTTTCGAGGGGGTAGCCCAGATACGCAGTATTTT.

This clonotype was counted ten times or more. The chain recombines TRBV6-1 with TRBJ2-3; 12 bases agree with TRBD2. Germline CDR1 is MNHNS and CDR2 is SASEGT. V lost 2 bases and J lost 7; bases outside the gene matches: 4. The length of the CDR3 is 15 residues. The CDR3 sequence is CASSETLAGGHTQYF. The CDR3 nucleotides read TGTGCCAGCAGTGAAACACTAGCGGGGGGCCATACGCAGTATTTT.

The chain employs TRBV29-1 and TRBJ1-1, with no clear D. The germline gives CDR1 SQVTM, CDR2 ANQGSEA. The CDR3 contains 12 residues. Trimming cost V 4 bases and J 6 bases, with 12 bases left between them. CDR3 nucleotides: TGCAGCGTTGGTCGGGTGGACGCTGAAGCTTTCTTT. This sequence encodes CSVGRVDAEAFF.

This clonotype was seen a handful of times. The genes are TRBV4-1 and TRBJ2-1, with D unclear. From germline, CDR1 is MGHRA and CDR2 YSYEKL. The V gene lost 3 bases and the J gene lost 8 bases, with 11 bases spanning the gap. This CDR3 has 13 residues. CDR3: CASSQSRWDEQFF. The CDR3 nucleotides are TGCGCCAGCAGCCAGAGCCGCTGGGATGAGCAGTTCTTC.

The gene calls are TRBV5-8 and TRBJ1-1; D is perhaps TRBD1 (5 bases). Per the germline V gene, CDR1 is SGHTS and CDR2 is YDEGEE. The CDR3 spans 15 residues. V lost 0 bases and J 5 bases, leaving 14 bases between the germline ends. CDR3 residues: CASSLAGRAGTEAFF. The CDR3 DNA is TGTGCCAGCAGCTTGGCGGGCAGGGCCGGAACTGAAGCTTTCTTT.

This clonotype was seen ten or more times. The chain links TRBV6-6 to TRBJ2-7; D may correspond to TRBD1 or TRBD2 (5 bases each). The V and J ends lost 2 bases and 2 bases respectively, with 13 bases between them. CDR3 length: 15 amino acids. Germline assignment: CDR1 MNHNY and CDR2 SVGAGI (reference sequence). The CDR3 DNA follows: TGTGCCAGCAGTTACCGAGGGGACCCCGCCTACGAGCAGTACTTC. It specifies CASSYRGDPAYEQYF.

This clonotype was picked up a small number of times. The chain has TRBV2 and TRBJ1-5; 7 positions agree with TRBD1. V lost 2 bases, J lost 6 bases, and 7 bases stayed unmatched. Germline values: CDR1 SNHLY, CDR2 FYNNEI. CDR3 length: 15 amino acids. In nucleotides, the CDR3 is TGTGCCAGCAGTGAACAGGGGGGTGGCAGTCAGCCCCAGCATTTT. Translating gives CASSEQGGGSQPQHF.

This clonotype was detected ten times or more. Lacking the conserved final phenylalanine or tryptophan, this CDR3 likely reflects a read error. It is unclear where the CDR3 begins or ends on the DNA, so no DNA is shown, and the CDR3 is as TCRdb lists it. The chain recombines TRBV11-2 with TRBJ2-7; the table assigns TRBD1, which was not confirmed against the DNA. From its first to its last residue, the CDR3 has 14 amino acids. The germline gives CDR1 SGHAT, CDR2 FQNNGV. This chain's CDR3 is CASSTGGRGPPNFL.

This clonotype was observed a handful of times. The chain uses TRBV28 and TRBJ2-7; D may be TRBD1 (6 bases). CDR3 length: 13 amino acids. CDR1 and CDR2 from the germline V gene are MDHEN and SYDVKM. V gave up 6 bases and J gave up 4 bases, with 13 bases separating them. The CDR3 DNA follows: TGTGCCAGCAGCCCGGGACATTTATACGAGCAGTACTTC. This translates into CASSPGHLYEQYF.

This clonotype came up a few times. The V gene is TRBV3-1, the J gene TRBJ1-6; D not certain. Germline CDR1 LGHDT, CDR2 YNNKEL (reference sequence). Trimming cost V 0 bases and J 8 bases, with 8 bases left between them. This CDR3 spans 14 amino acids. CDR3 residues: CASSQEGFDSPLHF. DNA of the CDR3: TGTGCCAGCAGCCAAGAGGGGTTTGATTCACCCCTCCACTTT.